These 18 T cell receptor beta chains came from one sample sequenced in a study of T cell responses to AZD1222 COVID-19 vaccine. Assay used: immunoSEQ multiplex PCR; TCRdb lists only in-frame clones, some missing. The sample contains about 200,000 clones, roughly nine tenths of which appear only once. The starting material was peripheral blood, obtained 28 days after the second dose of the MenACWY control vaccine. The receptors shown here come from an adult who received the MenACWY meningococcal vaccine as a control.

This clone was observed a handful of times. The chain couples TRBV7-9 to TRBJ1-5; D possibly corresponds to TRBD1 (6 bases). The length of the CDR3 is 14 residues. Germline CDR1 is SEHNR and CDR2 is FQNEAQ (reference sequence). The V and J ends lost 5 bases and 8 bases respectively, with 16 bases between them. The CDR3 DNA sequence: TGTGCCAGCAGCCTAGGACAGCAATCCGAGCCCCAGCATTTT. This gives the protein CASSLGQQSEPQHF.

The count of this clone is one. The V gene is TRBV27, the J gene TRBJ2-5; the D gene could be TRBD1 or TRBD2 (7 bases each). The CDR3 consists of 16 residues. V was cut by 4 bases and J by 5 bases, with 20 bases left in between. Germline CDR1 reads MNHEY; CDR2 reads SMNVEV (reference sequence). CDR3 in amino acids: CASSSIGGGGQETQYF. The DNA for the CDR3 is TGTGCCAGCAGTTCCATCGGTGGGGGGGGACAGGAGACCCAGTACTTC.

The chain employs TRBV13 and TRBJ2-1, with 7 positions matching TRBD2. There are 11 residues in the CDR3. Trimming at V came to 8 bases and at J to 8 bases, leaving 3 bases not matched to a gene. In germline, CDR1 is PRHDT, CDR2 FYEKMQ (reference sequence). DNA of the CDR3: TGTGCCAGCGGACTAGTCGATGAGCAGTTCTTC. Residues: CASGLVDEQFF.

The chain links TRBV11-2 to TRBJ1-1; TRBD1 matches at 7 bases. V dropped 5 bases and J dropped 4; count of bases not matched to a gene: 4. Germline V gene sequence: CDR1 SGHAT, CDR2 FQNNGV. The CDR3 has 13 residues. The CDR3 nucleotides read TGTGCCAGCAGCGCTTCAGGGGGCACTGAAGCTTTCTTT. It yields the protein CASSASGGTEAFF.

CDR3 sequence reads: CASSLDRLAGGPRNEQFF. CDR3 sequence (DNA): TGTGCCAGCAGCTTAGACAGACTAGCGGGAGGGCCCAGGAATGAGCAGTTCTTC. The V and J genes are TRBV11-2 and TRBJ2-1; 14 bases fit TRBD2. The CDR3 runs to 18 residues. CDR1 and CDR2 (germline): SGHAT, FQNNGV. The junction had 8 bases not matched to a gene; V was cut back by 0 bases and J by 7 bases.

The chain recombines TRBV19 with TRBJ2-3; D is possibly TRBD2 (6 bases). The ends were cut back, 6 bases at V and 12 bases at J, with 22 bases in the middle. CDR1 and CDR2 from the germline V gene are LNHDA and SQIVND (reference sequence). This CDR3 has 14 amino acids. CDR3 coding DNA: TGTGCCAGTAGGACCAACCTAGCGACAGCCCGCCAGTATTTT. Residues: CASRTNLATARQYF.

The chain employs TRBV5-1 and TRBJ1-1; no firm D call. In germline, CDR1 is SGHRS, CDR2 YFSETQ. The length of the CDR3 is 13 residues. The V end was cut by 1 base, the J end by 1 base, with 5 bases between. CDR3 sequence: CASSLMENTEAFF. CDR3 nucleotide sequence: TGCGCCAGCAGCTTGATGGAGAACACTGAAGCTTTCTTT.

As DNA, the CDR3 is TGTGCCAGCAGCCAAGTCCTGGGGACAGAAGCTTTCTTT. This encodes CASSQVLGTEAFF. The genes are TRBV14 and TRBJ1-1; TRBD1 is a possible D gene (6 bases). Germline assignment: CDR1 SGHDN and CDR2 FVKESK. V shed 1 base and J shed 8 bases, with 11 bases lying between them. This CDR3 is 13 amino acids long.

The chain carries TRBV9 and TRBJ2-1; 11 positions match TRBD2. The V segment lost 4 bases and the J segment 5 bases; nucleotides outside the gene matches: 8. CDR3 length: 16 amino acids. CDR1 and CDR2 (germline): SGDLS, YYNGEE. The CDR3 is CASSPTSGSWNNEQFF. Here the CDR3 DNA reads TGTGCCAGCAGCCCTACTAGCGGGAGCTGGAACAATGAGCAGTTCTTC.

This rearrangement joins TRBV28 to TRBJ1-2, with D tentatively TRBD1 (5 bases). CDR1 MDHEN and CDR2 SYDVKM come from the germline V gene. The V and J ends lost 3 bases and 8 bases respectively, with 13 bases between them. The CDR3 covers 13 residues. The CDR3, as DNA: TGTGCCAGCAGTTTTCTCGGGGCTGGCGGCTACACCTTC. This translates into CASSFLGAGGYTF.

The rearrangement uses TRBV9 and TRBJ1-2; possibly TRBD1 for D (6 bases). CDR3 length equals 15 residues. Between the trimmed V and J ends, which lost 4 bases and 4 bases, there was a span of 17 bases. Germline-derived CDR1 and CDR2 are SGDLS and YYNGEE. CDR3 in DNA: TGTGCCAGCAGCCCTAGTCCAGGGGTTAGCTATGGCTACACCTTC. The encoded protein is CASSPSPGVSYGYTF.

CDR3 loop: CASSPGPDQPQHF. CDR3 sequence (DNA): TGTGCCAGCAGCCCGGGACCCGATCAGCCCCAGCATTTT. The chain employs TRBV7-3 and TRBJ1-5; TRBD1 might be the D (5 bases). CDR1 and CDR2 from the germline V gene are SGHTA and FQGTGA. V gave up 5 bases and J gave up 5 bases, with 10 bases separating them. The CDR3 covers 13 residues.

This chain links TRBV19 with TRBJ2-6, with 9 bases aligning to TRBD1. Germline-derived CDR1 and CDR2 are LNHDA and SQIVND (reference sequence). J gave up 2 bases and V 2 bases, and 4 bases lay outside the gene matches. The CDR3 has 17 amino acids. CDR3 DNA: TGTGCCAGTAGTATAATACAGGGGGCGGCTGGGGCCAACGTCCTGACTTTC. Protein sequence: CASSIIQGAAGANVLTF.

This clone was seen just once. This chain uses TRBV11-3 with TRBJ2-3, with 9 bases matching TRBD2. V was pared by 1 base and J by 4 bases, with 6 bases of the junction left unmatched. Germline V gene lookup returns CDR1 SGHNT and CDR2 YENEEA. This CDR3 region has 16 residues. CDR3 sequence: CASSLGLAGIPDTQYF. The DNA of the CDR3 is TGTGCCAGCAGCTTAGGGCTAGCGGGAATCCCAGATACGCAGTATTTT.

The rearrangement uses TRBV14 and TRBJ1-4; D ambiguous. The CDR3 runs to 11 residues. Germline-derived CDR1 and CDR2 are SGHDN and FVKESK. V dropped 4 bases and J dropped 8 bases, with 5 bases sitting between them. This chain's CDR3 is CASSRREKLFF. For the CDR3, the DNA is TGTGCCAGCAGCCGCCGGGAAAAACTGTTTTTT.

This chain joins TRBV24-1 and TRBJ2-2; D is perhaps TRBD2 (5 bases). V shed 2 bases and J shed 0 bases, with 9 bases lying between them. The CDR3 sequence is 16 residues long. The V gene's germline CDR1 is KGHDR and CDR2 SFDVKD. The CDR3 region is CATSDWGVSNTGELFF. The DNA for the CDR3 is TGTGCCACCAGTGATTGGGGAGTATCGAACACCGGGGAGCTGTTTTTT.

The chain joins TRBV28 to TRBJ2-3; possible D gene TRBD2, 6 bases. CDR3 length: 17 amino acids. In germline, CDR1 is MDHEN, CDR2 SYDVKM. Trimming removed 8 bases from V and 2 bases from J, with 23 bases in between. CDR3 in amino acids: CASPPSIGGTVTDTQYF. The CDR3 nucleotides are TGTGCCAGCCCACCGTCCATCGGCGGGACGGTCACAGATACGCAGTATTTT.

The genes are TRBV7-2 and TRBJ1-2; possibly TRBD1 for D (6 bases). With 4 bases removed from V and 2 bases from J, the gap between germline ends came to 11 bases. The CDR3 totals 14 residues. The germline gives CDR1 SGHTA, CDR2 FQGNSA. The CDR3, as DNA: TGTGCCAGCAGCTCCGACAGGATAAACTATGGCTACACCTTC. Translation gives CASSSDRINYGYTF. Combining the CDR3 with reference TRBV7-2 and TRBJ1-2 gives the whole variable domain GAGVSQSPSNKVTEKGKDVELRCDPISGHTALYWYRQSLGQGLEFLIYFQGNSAPDKSGLPSDRFSAERTGGSVSTLTIQRTQQEDSAVYLCASSSDRINYGYTFGSGTRLTVV.